This T cell receptor beta chain was profiled in a study of T cell repertoires in cytomegalovirus infection. Across the study: Public TCR beta signatures provided an indication of both CMV infection and a matching HLA type.

The CDR3 covers 15 residues. The V gene's germline CDR1 is SQVTM and CDR2 ANQGSEA. V lost 4 bases to trimming and J lost 3 bases, with 19 bases between them. In TCRdb, the reads were re-called with MiXCR into one record per CDR3 protein. The data show roughly 230,000 distinct CDR3 sequences, roughly an eighth seen once. Study-wide points: HLA-C-restricted CMV clonotypes gave the most frequent clonotype in two of eight donors. There were carriers of CMV plus the relevant HLA, and cumulative public TCR beta family frequency identified them.

The sample holds many counts of this clonotype. As yet, its antigen is unknown. Sequencing was done on a sample of PBMCs. The chain carries TRBV29-1 and TRBJ2-7; D is possibly TRBD2 (5 bases). The receptor was derived from a human donor in good health (CMV status not recorded). Some clones in this sample may be carry-over from other donors' samples. Here the CDR3 DNA reads TGCAGCGTTGCAAGAGCGGCCTTTTCCGGCTACGAGCAGTACTTC. Encoded protein: CSVARAAFSGYEQYF.